This T cell receptor beta chain originates from a study of beta chain features in type 1 diabetes (dated by TCRdb to between 2018 and 2020). Regarding the study in general: Mean age, gender distribution, total cell number and subset yield did not differ between patients and healthy donors. A total of some 110 million sorted cells were examined across all samples, and a strong correlation was observed between cell number per subset and RNA yield. The study compared the TCRB repertoires of sorted circulating CD4+ T cell subsets in recently diagnosed type 1 diabetes patients with those in matched healthy donors. Regulatory and stem cell-like memory subsets were isolated from only 8 patients and roughly 8 healthy donors, whereas naive and central memory subsets came from all 30 or so donors.

Beyond this particular receptor, the publication reports: Fewer insertions and more nucleotide deletions at VDJ recombination sites were observed in patients with type 1 diabetes, implying thymic rearrangement abnormalities. Because cDNA rather than genomic DNA was sequenced, highly expressing activated cells could have been over-represented, although no difference in activation and CD3 levels was found between groups. Type 1 diabetes patients showed a moderate but significant shortening of TCRB CDR3 length in all four CD4+ subsets. Shorter templates might be favored by PCR, yet because patient and control samples were amplified and corrected together, any such skew would affect both groups equally. Because the HLA sub-analyses included only small numbers of individuals, any influence of HLA type on TCRB rearrangement was left unresolved. Naive, central memory and regulatory TCRB repertoires appeared to be more alike among patients than among healthy donors.

From each donor, a single peripheral blood sample of approximately 110 mL on average was drawn into heparinised tubes. A BD FACSAria II was used to sort naive, central memory, regulatory and stem cell-like memory CD4+ T cells with a panel that included CD45RO, CCR7, CD25, CD127, CD95 and CD27. A purity above 95% was achieved for all sorted populations. PBMCs were isolated right away by Lymphoprep density gradient centrifugation and were stained directly, without culture. Samples were stained and sorted in pairs, with one healthy donor and one patient per experiment, so that batch effects were minimized. The High Capacity cDNA Reverse Transcription Kit was used to reverse transcribe all of the isolated RNA, meaning that expressed TCRB transcripts were what got sequenced. Deep immunoSEQ sequencing was performed on naive, central memory and regulatory T cell samples, with an average of roughly 3.3 million total reads per sample. After sorted cells were lysed in RLT buffer, RNA was extracted with DNase-treated RNeasy Micro or Mini kits, with the choice depending on cell number. To prevent cross-contamination, every cell subset was processed on its own, while patient and healthy donor samples were processed together. TCRB sequences were amplified from cDNA with the immunoSEQ multiplex PCR, producing 87-bp fragments spanning the CDR3 region. Amplicons were sequenced on the Illumina HiSeq platform. The published analysis was carried out like this. PCR bias was corrected computationally using synthetic template baselines, and reads within Hamming distance 2 were collapsed, with unmergeable singletons discarded. Reads were aligned to IMGT to assign V, D and J genes, CDR3 length, and insertions or deletions at six rearrangement sites. Clonotype counts were normalized to sorted cell number within each subset before computing true diversity and Gini coefficients with the tcR R package. Repertoire sharing was quantified using the overlap coefficient calculated on TCRB nucleotide sequences. Out-of-frame TCRB sequences from naive cells were analyzed to stand in for the pre-selection repertoire. TCRdb re-hosts the immuneACCESS table, in-frame sequences only. Its copies lack some clones; in the studies checked, an unresolved V gene accounts for under half of them, and the cause for the rest is not known. V, J and clone size were drawn from that table, and D and trimming were deduced from the DNA. In this sample the table shows a few hundred thousand clones, 20% to 25% of which occur a single time. The ten largest clones take up roughly 0.011% of the sample.

This clone was seen only a few times. Its binding antigen is unknown. No quality values exist for individual bases; no much larger clone is one base distant. Based on the germline V gene, the CDR1 and CDR2 sequences are SGHDN and FVKESK. Unmatched junction bases come to 5, with V trimmed by 4 bases and J by 2 bases. The CDR3 contains 15 residues, cysteine and phenylalanine counted. The entry retains the CDR3 DNA only, 45 bases that are in frame from base 1. Sequenced input: naive CD4+ T cells from blood. This specimen's cell subset or site label, interpreted: true naive CD4+ T cells. This TCR was recovered from a woman between 25 and 40 years old with type 1 diabetes. This sequence uses TRBV14 and TRBJ2-1, with 7 middle bases fitting TRBD2. The nucleotide sequence reads TGTGCCAGCAGCCTTCCCGGACTAGCCTACAATGAGCAGTTCTTC. Its product reads: CASSLPGLAYNEQFF.